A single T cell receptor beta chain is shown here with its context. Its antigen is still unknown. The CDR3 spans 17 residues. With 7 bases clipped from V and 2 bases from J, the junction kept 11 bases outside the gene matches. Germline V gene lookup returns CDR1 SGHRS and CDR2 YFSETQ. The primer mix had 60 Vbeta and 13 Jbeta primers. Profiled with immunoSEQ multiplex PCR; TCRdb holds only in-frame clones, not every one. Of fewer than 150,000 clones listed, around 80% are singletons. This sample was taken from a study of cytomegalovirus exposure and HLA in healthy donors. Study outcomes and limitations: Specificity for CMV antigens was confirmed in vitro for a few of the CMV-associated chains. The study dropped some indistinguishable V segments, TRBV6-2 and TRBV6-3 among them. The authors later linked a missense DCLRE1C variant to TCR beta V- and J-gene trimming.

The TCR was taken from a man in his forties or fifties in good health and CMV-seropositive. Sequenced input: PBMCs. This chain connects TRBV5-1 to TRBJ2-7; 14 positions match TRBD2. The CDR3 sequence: CASARVPGLAGAYEQYF. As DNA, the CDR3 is TGCGCCAGCGCGCGGGTGCCGGGACTAGCGGGAGCCTACGAGCAGTACTTC.